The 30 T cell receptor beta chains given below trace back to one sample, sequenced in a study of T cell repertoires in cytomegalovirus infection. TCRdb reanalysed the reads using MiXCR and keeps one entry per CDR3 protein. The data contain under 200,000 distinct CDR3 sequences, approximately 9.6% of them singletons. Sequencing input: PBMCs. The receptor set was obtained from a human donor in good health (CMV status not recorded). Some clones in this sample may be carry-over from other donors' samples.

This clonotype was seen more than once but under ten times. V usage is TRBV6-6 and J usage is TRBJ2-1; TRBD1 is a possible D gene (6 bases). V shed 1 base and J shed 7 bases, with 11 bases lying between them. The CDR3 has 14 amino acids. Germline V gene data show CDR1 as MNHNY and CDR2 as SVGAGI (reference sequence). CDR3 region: CASSYFSGVNEQFF. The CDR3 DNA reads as TGTGCCAGCAGTTACTTTTCAGGGGTAAATGAGCAGTTCTTC.

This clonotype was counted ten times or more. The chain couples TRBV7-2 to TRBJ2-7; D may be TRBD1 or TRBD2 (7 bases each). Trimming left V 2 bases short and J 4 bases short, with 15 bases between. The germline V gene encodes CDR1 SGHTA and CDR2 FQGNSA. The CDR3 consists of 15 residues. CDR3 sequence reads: CASSLWSGGGYEQYF. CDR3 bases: TGTGCCAGCAGCTTATGGTCAGGGGGGGGTTACGAGCAGTACTTC.

The DNA for the CDR3 is TGTGCCAGCAGCCAAGAAACAGGGAATTCACCCCTCCACTTT. It encodes CASSQETGNSPLHF. The rearrangement uses TRBV14 and TRBJ1-6; a weak D match, TRBD1 (6 bases). This CDR3 region has 14 residues. Germline CDR1 reads SGHDN; CDR2 reads FVKESK. V lost 0 bases and J lost 7, with 7 bases in between.

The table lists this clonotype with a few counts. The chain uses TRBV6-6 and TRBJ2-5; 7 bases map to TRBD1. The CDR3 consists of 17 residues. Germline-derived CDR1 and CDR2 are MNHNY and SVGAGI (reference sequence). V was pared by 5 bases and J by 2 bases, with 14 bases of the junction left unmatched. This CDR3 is CASSNATFRGKQETQYF. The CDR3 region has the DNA TGTGCCAGCAGTAACGCCACCTTCAGGGGGAAACAAGAGACCCAGTACTTC.

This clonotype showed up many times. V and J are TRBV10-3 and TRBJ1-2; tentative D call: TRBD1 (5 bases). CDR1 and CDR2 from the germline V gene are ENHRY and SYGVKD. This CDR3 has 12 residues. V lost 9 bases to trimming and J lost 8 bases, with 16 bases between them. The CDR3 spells CAISLEGQGYTF. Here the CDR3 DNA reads TGTGCCATTTCATTGGAGGGGCAAGGCTACACCTTC.

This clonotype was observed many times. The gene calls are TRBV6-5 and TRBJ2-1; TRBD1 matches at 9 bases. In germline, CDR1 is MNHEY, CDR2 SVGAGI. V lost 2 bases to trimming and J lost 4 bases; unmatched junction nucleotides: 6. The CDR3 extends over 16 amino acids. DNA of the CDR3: TGTGCCAGCAGTTACACCGGACAGGGGATTTACAATGAGCAGTTCTTC. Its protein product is CASSYTGQGIYNEQFF.

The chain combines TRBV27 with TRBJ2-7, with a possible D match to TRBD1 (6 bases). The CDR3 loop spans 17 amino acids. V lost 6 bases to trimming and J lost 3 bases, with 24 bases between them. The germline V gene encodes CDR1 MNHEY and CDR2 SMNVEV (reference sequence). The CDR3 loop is CASRDSPQGSKVYEQYF. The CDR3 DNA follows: TGTGCCAGCAGAGACAGCCCACAGGGCTCTAAGGTCTACGAGCAGTACTTC.

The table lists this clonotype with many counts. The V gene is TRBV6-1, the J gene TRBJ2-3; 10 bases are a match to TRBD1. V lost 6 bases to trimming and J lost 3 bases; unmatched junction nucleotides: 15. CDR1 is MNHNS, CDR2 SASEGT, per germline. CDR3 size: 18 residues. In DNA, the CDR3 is TGTGCCAGCAGCGATCGGACAGGGGGTGGCTTCGGGACAGATACGCAGTATTTT. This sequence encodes CASSDRTGGGFGTDTQYF.

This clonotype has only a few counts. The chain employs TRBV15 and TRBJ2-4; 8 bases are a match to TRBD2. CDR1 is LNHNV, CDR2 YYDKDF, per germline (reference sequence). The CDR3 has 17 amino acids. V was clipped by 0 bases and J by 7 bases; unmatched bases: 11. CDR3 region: CATSRDRGSGSGNIQYF. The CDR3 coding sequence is TGTGCCACCAGCAGAGATAGGGGAAGCGGGAGCGGGAACATTCAGTACTTC. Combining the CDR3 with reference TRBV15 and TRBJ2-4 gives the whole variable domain DAMVIQNPRYQVTQFGKPVTLSCSQTLNHNVMYWYQQKSSQAPKLLFHYYDKDFNNEADTPDNFQSRRPNTSFCFLDIRSPGLGDTAMYLCATSRDRGSGSGNIQYFGAGTRLSVL.

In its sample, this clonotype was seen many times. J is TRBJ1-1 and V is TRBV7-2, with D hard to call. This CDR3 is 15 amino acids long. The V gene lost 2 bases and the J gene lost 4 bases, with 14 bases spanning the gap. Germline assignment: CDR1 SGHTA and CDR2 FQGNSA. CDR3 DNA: TGTGCCAGCAGCTTAACCAGAAACCAGTTCACTGAAGCTTTCTTT. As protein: CASSLTRNQFTEAFF.

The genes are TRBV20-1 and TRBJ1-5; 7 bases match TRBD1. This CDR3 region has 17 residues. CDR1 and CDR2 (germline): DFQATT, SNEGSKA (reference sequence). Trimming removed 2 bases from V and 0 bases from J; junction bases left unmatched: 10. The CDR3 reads CSARRADRDYSNQPQHF. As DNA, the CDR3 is TGCAGTGCTAGAAGGGCAGACAGGGACTATAGCAATCAGCCCCAGCATTTT.

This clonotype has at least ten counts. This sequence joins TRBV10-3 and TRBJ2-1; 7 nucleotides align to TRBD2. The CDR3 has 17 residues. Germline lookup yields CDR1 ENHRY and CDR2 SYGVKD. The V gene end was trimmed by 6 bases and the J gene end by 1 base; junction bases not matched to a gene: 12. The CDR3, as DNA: TGTGCCATCAGCTCGCGGGGGAACGGGGAGTCCTACAATGAGCAGTTCTTC. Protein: CAISSRGNGESYNEQFF.

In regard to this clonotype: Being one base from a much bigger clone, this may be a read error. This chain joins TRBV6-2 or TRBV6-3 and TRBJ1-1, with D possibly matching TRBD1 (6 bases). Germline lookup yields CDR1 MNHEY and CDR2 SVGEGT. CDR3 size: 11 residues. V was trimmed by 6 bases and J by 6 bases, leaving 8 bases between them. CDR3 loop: CASRYRAEAFF. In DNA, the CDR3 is TGTGCCAGCAGGTACAGGGCTGAAGCTTTCTTT.

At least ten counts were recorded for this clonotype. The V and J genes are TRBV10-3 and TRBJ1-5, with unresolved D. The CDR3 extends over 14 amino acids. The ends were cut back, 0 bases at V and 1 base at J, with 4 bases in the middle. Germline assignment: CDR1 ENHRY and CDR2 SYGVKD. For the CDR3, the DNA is TGTGCCATCAGTGAGTCAGGGAGCAATCAGCCCCAGCATTTT. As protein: CAISESGSNQPQHF.

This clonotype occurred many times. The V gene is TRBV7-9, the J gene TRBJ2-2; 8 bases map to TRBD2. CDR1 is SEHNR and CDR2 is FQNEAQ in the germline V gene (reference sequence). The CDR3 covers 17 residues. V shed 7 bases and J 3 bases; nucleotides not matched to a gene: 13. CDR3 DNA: TGTGCCAGCATCCCTCGCGGGGCTAGCGGGTACACCGGGGAGCTGTTTTTT. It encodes CASIPRGASGYTGELFF.

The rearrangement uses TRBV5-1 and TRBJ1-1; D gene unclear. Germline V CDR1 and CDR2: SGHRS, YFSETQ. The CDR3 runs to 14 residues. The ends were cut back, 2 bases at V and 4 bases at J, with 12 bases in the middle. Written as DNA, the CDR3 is TGCGCCAGCAGCTTAAACAGTCCGAGCACTGAAGCTTTCTTT. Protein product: CASSLNSPSTEAFF.

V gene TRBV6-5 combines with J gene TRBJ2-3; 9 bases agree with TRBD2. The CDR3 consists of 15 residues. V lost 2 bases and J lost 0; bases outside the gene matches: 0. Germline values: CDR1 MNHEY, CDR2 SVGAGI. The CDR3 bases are TGTGCCAGCAGTTACCTAGCGGGGAGCACAGATACGCAGTATTTT. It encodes CASSYLAGSTDTQYF.

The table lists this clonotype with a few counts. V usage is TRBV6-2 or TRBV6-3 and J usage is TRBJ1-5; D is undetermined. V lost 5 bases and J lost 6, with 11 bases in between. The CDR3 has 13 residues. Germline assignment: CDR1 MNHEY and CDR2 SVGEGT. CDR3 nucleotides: TGTGCCAGCAGTCCTAGACTGATTCAGCCCCAGCATTTT. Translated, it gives CASSPRLIQPQHF.

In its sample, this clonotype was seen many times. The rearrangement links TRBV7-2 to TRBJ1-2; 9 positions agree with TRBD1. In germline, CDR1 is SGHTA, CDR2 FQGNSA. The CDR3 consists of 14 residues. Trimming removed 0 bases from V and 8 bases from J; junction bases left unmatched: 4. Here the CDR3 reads CASSLATGGEGYTF. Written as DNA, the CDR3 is TGTGCCAGCAGCTTAGCCACAGGGGGCGAGGGCTACACCTTC.

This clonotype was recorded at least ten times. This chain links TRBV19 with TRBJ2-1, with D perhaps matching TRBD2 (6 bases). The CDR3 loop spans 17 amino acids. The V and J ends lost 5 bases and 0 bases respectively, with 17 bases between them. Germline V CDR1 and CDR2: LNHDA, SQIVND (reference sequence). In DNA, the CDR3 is TGTGCCAGTAGTGACCGACGGACTATCAGCTCCTACAATGAGCAGTTCTTC. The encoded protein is CASSDRRTISSYNEQFF. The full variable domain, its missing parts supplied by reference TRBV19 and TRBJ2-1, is DGGITQSPKYLFRKEGQNVTLSCEQNLNHDAMYWYRQDPGQGLRLIYYSQIVNDFQKGDIAEGYSVSREKKESFPLTVTSAQKNPTAFYLCASSDRRTISSYNEQFFGPGTRLTVL.

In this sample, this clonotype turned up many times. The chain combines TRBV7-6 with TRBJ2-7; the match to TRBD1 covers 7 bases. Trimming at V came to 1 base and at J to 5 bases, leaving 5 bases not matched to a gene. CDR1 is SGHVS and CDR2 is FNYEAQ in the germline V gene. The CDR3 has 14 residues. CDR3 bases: TGTGCCAGCAGCTTAGGCCAGGGGGTCAACGAGCAGTACTTC. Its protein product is CASSLGQGVNEQYF.

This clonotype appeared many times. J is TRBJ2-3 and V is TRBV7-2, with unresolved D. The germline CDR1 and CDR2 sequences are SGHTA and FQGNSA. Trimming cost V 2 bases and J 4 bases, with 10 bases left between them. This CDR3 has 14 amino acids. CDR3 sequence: CASSLNSWSDTQYF. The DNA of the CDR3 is TGTGCCAGCAGCTTAAACAGTTGGTCAGATACGCAGTATTTT.

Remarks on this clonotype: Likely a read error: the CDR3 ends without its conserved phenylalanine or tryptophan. CDR3: CASSLGGWYRVYEQYC. The CDR3 bases are TGTGCCAGCAGCTTAGGTGGTTGGTACAGGGTCTACGAGCAGTACTGC. The J gene is TRBJ2-7, the V gene TRBV7-2; TRBD1 might be the D (6 bases). This CDR3 comprises 16 residues. CDR1 and CDR2 from the germline V gene are SGHTA and FQGNSA. Trimming removed 1 base from V and 3 bases from J, with 16 bases in between.

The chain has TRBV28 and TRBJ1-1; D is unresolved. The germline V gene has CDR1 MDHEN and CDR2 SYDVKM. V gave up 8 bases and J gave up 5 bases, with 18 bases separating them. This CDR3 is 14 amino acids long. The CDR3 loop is CASLTAGYSTEAFF. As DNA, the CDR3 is TGTGCCAGCCTAACGGCGGGTTATAGTACTGAAGCTTTCTTT.

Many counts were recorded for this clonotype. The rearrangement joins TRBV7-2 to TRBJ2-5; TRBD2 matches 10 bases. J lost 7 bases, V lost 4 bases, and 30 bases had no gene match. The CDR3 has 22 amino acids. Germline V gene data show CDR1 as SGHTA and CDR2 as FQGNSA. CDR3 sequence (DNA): TGTGCCAGCAGCTCCGCTCACTCCCCATCCCCCCAGAGCGGGAGGGCCGGCGGGACCCAGTACTTC. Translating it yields CASSSAHSPSPQSGRAGGTQYF.

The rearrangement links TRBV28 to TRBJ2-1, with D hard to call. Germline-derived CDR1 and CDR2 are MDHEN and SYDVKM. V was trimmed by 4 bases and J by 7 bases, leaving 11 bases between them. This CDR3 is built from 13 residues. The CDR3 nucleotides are TGTGCCAGCAGTTCACTCCCCCTAAATGAGCAGTTCTTC. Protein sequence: CASSSLPLNEQFF.

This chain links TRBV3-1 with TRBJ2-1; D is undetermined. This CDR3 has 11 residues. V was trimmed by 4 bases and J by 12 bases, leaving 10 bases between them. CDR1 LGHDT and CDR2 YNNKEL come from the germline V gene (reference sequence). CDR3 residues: CASSPPLMQFF. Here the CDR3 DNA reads TGTGCCAGCAGCCCCCCATTGATGCAGTTCTTC.

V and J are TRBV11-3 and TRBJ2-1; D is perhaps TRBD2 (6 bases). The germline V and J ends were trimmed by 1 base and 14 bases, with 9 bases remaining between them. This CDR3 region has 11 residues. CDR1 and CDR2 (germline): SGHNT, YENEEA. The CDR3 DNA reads TGTGCCAGCAGCTTAGGGACTACCAAGTTCTTC. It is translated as CASSLGTTKFF.

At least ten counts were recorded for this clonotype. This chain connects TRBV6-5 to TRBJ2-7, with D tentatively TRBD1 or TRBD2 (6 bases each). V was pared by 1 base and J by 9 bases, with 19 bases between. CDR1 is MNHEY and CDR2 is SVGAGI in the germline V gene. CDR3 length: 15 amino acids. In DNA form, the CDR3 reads TGTGCCAGCAGTTACTTTGGAGGGGGGACTTCTCTGCAGTACTTC. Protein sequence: CASSYFGGGTSLQYF.

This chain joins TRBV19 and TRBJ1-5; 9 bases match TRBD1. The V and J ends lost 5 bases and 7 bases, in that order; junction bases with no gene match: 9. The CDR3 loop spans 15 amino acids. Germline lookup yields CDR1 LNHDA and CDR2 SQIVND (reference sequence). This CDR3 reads CASSGRTGAGQPQHF. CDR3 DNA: TGTGCCAGTAGTGGACGGACAGGGGCCGGGCAGCCCCAGCATTTT.